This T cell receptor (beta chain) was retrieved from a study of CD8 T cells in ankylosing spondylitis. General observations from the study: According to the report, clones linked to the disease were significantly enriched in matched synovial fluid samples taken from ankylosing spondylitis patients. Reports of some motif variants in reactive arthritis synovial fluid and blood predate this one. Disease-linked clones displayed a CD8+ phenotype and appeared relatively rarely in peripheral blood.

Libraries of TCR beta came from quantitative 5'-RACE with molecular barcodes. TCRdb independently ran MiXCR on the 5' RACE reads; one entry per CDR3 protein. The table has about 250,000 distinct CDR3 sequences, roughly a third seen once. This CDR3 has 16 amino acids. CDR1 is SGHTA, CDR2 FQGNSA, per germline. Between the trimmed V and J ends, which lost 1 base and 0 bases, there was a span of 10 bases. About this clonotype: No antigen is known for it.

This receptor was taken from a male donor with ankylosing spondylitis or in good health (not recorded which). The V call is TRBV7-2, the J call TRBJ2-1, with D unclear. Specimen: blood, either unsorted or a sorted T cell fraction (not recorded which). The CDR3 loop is CASSLVGLGSYNEQFF. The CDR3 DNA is TGTGCCAGCAGCTTAGTTGGGTTGGGCTCCTACAATGAGCAGTTCTTC.